These 5 T cell receptor beta chains share one sample of origin, sequenced in a study of T cell responses to AZD1222 COVID-19 vaccine. The method was immunoSEQ multiplex PCR; TCRdb's version includes in-frame clones alone and lacks a portion of them. Here the sample spans 75,000 to 80,000 clones, around 80% being singletons. The sample was peripheral blood, taken 28 days after the second dose of the MenACWY control vaccine. The origin of the receptors is an adult who received the MenACWY meningococcal vaccine as a control.

The chain employs TRBV28 and TRBJ2-1; D is unclear. The CDR3 runs to 15 residues. CDR1 and CDR2 from the germline V gene are MDHEN and SYDVKM. V gave up 6 bases and J gave up 3 bases, with 15 bases separating them. CDR3 DNA: TGTGCCAGCAGCCCCCGGACGGCGTTCTACAATGAGCAGTTCTTC. It translates to CASSPRTAFYNEQFF.

This clone was counted between two and nine times. This rearrangement joins TRBV30 to TRBJ1-2; no clear D. The V end was cut by 0 bases, the J end by 8 bases, with 10 bases between. CDR1 is GTSNPN, CDR2 SVGIG, per germline (reference sequence). The CDR3 loop spans 12 amino acids. For the CDR3, the DNA is TGTGCCTGGAGTGTTGCAGGAATCGGCTACACCTTC. Protein: CAWSVAGIGYTF.

The rearrangement joins TRBV7-8 to TRBJ1-5; D is perhaps TRBD1 (5 bases). CDR1 SGHVS and CDR2 FQNEAQ come from the germline V gene. This CDR3 comprises 14 residues. V was pared by 5 bases and J by 3 bases, with 11 bases between. CDR3 amino acids: CASSGEQVNQPQHF. CDR3 sequence (DNA): TGTGCCAGCAGCGGAGAACAGGTCAATCAGCCCCAGCATTTT. Supplemented by reference TRBV7-8 and TRBJ1-5, the full variable domain reads GAGVSQSPRYKVAKRGQDVALRCDPISGHVSLFWYQQALGQGPEFLTYFQNEAQLDKSGLPSDRFFAERPEGSVSTLKIQRTQQEDSAVYLCASSGEQVNQPQHFGDGTRLSIL.

The chain employs TRBV21-1 and TRBJ2-7; the table calls TRBD1, which could not be checked here. TRBV21-1 is given as a pseudogene. The CDR3 is 14 amino acids. This CDR3 is CASSQGAASYEQYF. The DNA of the CDR3 is TGTGCCAGCAGCCAGGGGGCAGCCAGCTACGAGCAGTACTTC.

V gene TRBV7-9 combines with J gene TRBJ2-7; D unresolved. The V and J ends lost 5 bases and 4 bases respectively, with 15 bases between them. The CDR3 length is 14 residues. The germline V gene encodes CDR1 SEHNR and CDR2 FQNEAQ (reference sequence). In DNA, the CDR3 is TGTGCCAGCAGCGCCCCTGACGGTGGATACGAGCAGTACTTC. As protein: CASSAPDGGYEQYF.